Listed below are T cell receptor beta chains from one sample, sequenced in a study of blood T cell repertoires in COVID-19. Some clones are missing from TCRdb's copy, which holds only in-frame ones; the method was immunoSEQ multiplex PCR. This table holds 200,000 to 300,000 clones, just under 85% found once. The material sequenced was peripheral blood. These receptors came from a man in his fifties or sixties with acute or convalescent COVID-19. Each CDR3 is given with its conserved first and last residue. D genes are given only for firm matches. Clone size appears in some rows only: once, few, many, or a class for an expanded clone.

V gene	D gene	clone size	J gene	CDR3 length	CDR3 DNA	CDR3 protein
TRBV7-8	TRBD1	once	TRBJ1-2	15	TGTGCCAGCAGCCCCCGTCAAGGGGGCCAGTATGGCTACACCTTC	CASSPRQGGQYGYTF
TRBV9	TRBD1	NA	TRBJ1-2	14	TGTGCCAGCAGCGTAGAAGGACAGGGATATGGCTACACCTTC	CASSVEGQGYGYTF
TRBV5-1	TRBD1	NA	TRBJ2-7	15	TGCGCCAGCGGAAAGGACGGACAGGGGCTCTACGAGCAGTACTTC	CASGKDGQGLYEQYF
TRBV29-1	TRBD1	NA	TRBJ2-5	16	TGCAGCGTTGATATAGGGGACAGGGGCTGGAAAGAGACCCAGTACTTC	CSVDIGDRGWKETQYF
TRBV15	NA	NA	TRBJ2-6	16	TGTGCCACCAGCAGAGCGGGAAGCTCTGGGGCCAACGTCCTGACTTTC	CATSRAGSSGANVLTF
TRBV18	TRBD1	NA	TRBJ1-6	16	TGTGCCAGCTCACCACCTTCAGGGGGACCGGGTTCACCCCTCCACTTT	CASSPPSGGPGSPLHF
TRBV19	TRBD1	NA	TRBJ2-2	14	TGTGCCAGTAATGACAGGGGCCCCACCGGGGAGCTGTTTTTT	CASNDRGPTGELFF
TRBV5-5	NA	NA	TRBJ1-2	11	TGTGCCAGCACCTGGGCCTATGGCTACACCTTC	CASTWAYGYTF
TRBV7-3	NA	NA	TRBJ2-7	13	TGTGCCAGCAGCTTAACGTTTGGGCACGAGCAGTACTTC	CASSLTFGHEQYF
TRBV6-6	TRBD1	NA	TRBJ1-1	15	TGTGCCAGCAGCCGTCCCGGGACAGGGACCACTGAAGCTTTCTTT	CASSRPGTGTTEAFF
TRBV9	NA	NA	TRBJ2-6	15	TGTGCCAGCAGCGTAGCGGGGGCTGGGGCCAACGTCCTGACTTTC	CASSVAGAGANVLTF
TRBV12-3/TRBV12-4	NA	few	TRBJ1-2	13	TGTGCCAGCAGCCCCCGGGCAGGGCATGGCTACACCTTC	CASSPRAGHGYTF
TRBV5-6	NA	NA	TRBJ1-6	14	TGTGCCAGCAGCCCGCGCTCGAGTAATTCACCCCTCCACTTT	CASSPRSSNSPLHF
TRBV5-1	TRBD1	NA	TRBJ1-6	14	TGCGCCAGCAGCCCTGGGACAGCGAATTCACCCCTCCACTTT	CASSPGTANSPLHF
TRBV5-1	NA	NA	TRBJ2-1	15	TGCGCCAGCAGCTTGGACGGGAGATCCTACAATGAGCAGTTCTTC	CASSLDGRSYNEQFF
TRBV5-1	TRBD1	NA	TRBJ1-2	15	TGCGCCAGCAGCTCCCCAGGGGGCGCTAACTATGGCTACACCTTC	CASSSPGGANYGYTF
TRBV30	NA	NA	TRBJ2-5	15	TGTGCCTGGAGTGCGATGACAACGGGAGATTCAACCCAGTACTTC	CAWSAMTTGDSTQYF
TRBV18	TRBD1	NA	TRBJ1-5	17	TGTGCCAGCTCACTTGACAGGGAACCCTCGGACAATCAGCCCCAGCATTTT	CASSLDREPSDNQPQHF
TRBV7-8	TRBD1	NA	TRBJ1-2	14	TGTGCCAGCAGCCGACAGGGGCTGGGCTATGGCTACACCTTC	CASSRQGLGYGYTF
TRBV24-1	TRBD1	NA	TRBJ2-7	13	TGTGCCATATCTCAGGGGGCGCCTTACGAGCAGTACTTC	CAISQGAPYEQYF
TRBV18	NA	NA	TRBJ1-4	13	TGTGCCAGCTCACCCGGGGGGGGTGAAAAACTGTTTTTT	CASSPGGGEKLFF
TRBV3-1/TRBV3-2	NA	NA	TRBJ1-5	15	TGTGCCAGCAGTCAGGACAGTCATAGCAATCAGCCCCAGCATTTT	CASSQDSHSNQPQHF
TRBV9	TRBD1	NA	TRBJ2-7	14	TGTGCCAGCAGTTGGCAGGGGGCGACCTACGAGCAGTACTTC	CASSWQGATYEQYF
TRBV10-1	TRBD2	once	TRBJ2-1	15	TGCGCCAGCAGAACGACTAGCGGGAGGTGCGATGAGCAGTTCTTC	CASRTTSGRCDEQFF
TRBV6-5	NA	NA	TRBJ1-1	11	TGTGCCAGCAGTTCGCGGACTGAAGCTTTCTTT	CASSSRTEAFF
TRBV7-3	NA	NA	TRBJ1-2	12	TGTGCCAGCAGCGCAACAGGGTCTGGCTACACCTTC	CASSATGSGYTF
TRBV5-1	TRBD1	NA	TRBJ2-1	16	TGCGCCAGCAGCTTACCCTTGACAGGGGGAAAAAATGAGCAGTTCTTC	CASSLPLTGGKNEQFF
TRBV6-5	NA	NA	TRBJ2-2	13	TGTGCCAGCAGACAAGCGAACACCGGGGAGCTGTTTTTT	CASRQANTGELFF
TRBV27	TRBD1	NA	TRBJ2-7	17	TGTGCCAGCAGTTTATGGTCCGGGACAGGGGGGGTGAACGAGCAGTACTTC	CASSLWSGTGGVNEQYF
TRBV6-5	TRBD1	few	TRBJ1-5	13	TGTGCCAGCAGAAGACAGGGGGATCAGCCCCAGCATTTT	CASRRQGDQPQHF
TRBV24-1	TRBD2	NA	TRBJ2-3	16	TGTGCCACCAGTGATTTCGGGACTAGCGGCACAGATACGCAGTATTTT	CATSDFGTSGTDTQYF
TRBV7-3	NA	once	TRBJ2-5	15	TGTGCCAGCAGCTTAAGTTCAGGGGCCAGGGAGACCCAGTACTTC	CASSLSSGARETQYF
TRBV11-2	NA	few	TRBJ1-5	13	TGTGCCAGCAGCTTATCAGCGGATCAGCCCCAGCATTTT	CASSLSADQPQHF
TRBV27	TRBD1	NA	TRBJ2-7	13	TGTGCCAGCAGGGACAGGGGTTTCAGCGAGCAGTACTTC	CASRDRGFSEQYF
TRBV6-5	TRBD1	NA	TRBJ1-5	15	TGTGCCAGCAGCCTGGGACAGCTTCCTAATCAGCCCCAGCATTTT	CASSLGQLPNQPQHF
TRBV30	TRBD1	NA	TRBJ2-3	14	TGTGCCTGGGAAGGACAGGGCATCACAGATACGCAGTATTTT	CAWEGQGITDTQYF
TRBV11-2	NA	NA	TRBJ2-1	16	TGTGCCAGCAGCCCGAGGGCCAGGGGCCACCACAATGAGCAGTTCTTC	CASSPRARGHHNEQFF
TRBV5-1	TRBD1	few	TRBJ1-1	20	TGCGCCAGCAGCTTGTTTACACAGGACCCGCAGGGGGCCAAGAACACTGAAGCTTTCTTT	CASSLFTQDPQGAKNTEAFF
TRBV27	NA	NA	TRBJ2-5	14	TGTGCCAGCAGTTTAGGAGCCGTTAAGCAGACCCAGTACTTC	CASSLGAVKQTQYF
TRBV18	TRBD1	NA	TRBJ2-1	18	TGTGCCAGCTCACCACTCACCCTGGACAGGGGTTCCTACAATGAGCAGTTCTTC	CASSPLTLDRGSYNEQFF
TRBV27	NA	few	TRBJ1-2	14	TGTGCCAGCAGTTTACAGGGCCGCAACTATGGCTACACCTTC	CASSLQGRNYGYTF
TRBV7-9	NA	NA	TRBJ2-7	15	TGTGCCAGCAGCCCCCGCGGGGGCTTTGGTTACGAGCAGTACTTC	CASSPRGGFGYEQYF
TRBV10-3	TRBD1	NA	TRBJ1-1	15	TGTGCCATCACTAAAGACAGGGTGGGGAACACTGAAGCTTTCTTT	CAITKDRVGNTEAFF
TRBV6-4	TRBD2	NA	TRBJ2-1	17	TGTGCCAGCAGTGACTCGGCTAGCGGGAGCTCCTACAATGAGCAGTTCTTC	CASSDSASGSSYNEQFF